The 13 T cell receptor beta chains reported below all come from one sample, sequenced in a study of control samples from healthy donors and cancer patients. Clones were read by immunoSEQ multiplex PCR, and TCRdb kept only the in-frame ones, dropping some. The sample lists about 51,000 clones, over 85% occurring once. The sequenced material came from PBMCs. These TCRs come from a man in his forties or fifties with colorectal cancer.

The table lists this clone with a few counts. In DNA, the CDR3 is TGTGCCAGCGGGGACTGGTCCGCTGAAGCTTTCTTT. This codes for CASGDWSAEAFF. The V and J genes are TRBV25-1 and TRBJ1-1, with a weak D call TRBD1 (5 bases). The V and J ends lost 8 bases and 6 bases respectively, with 13 bases between them. Germline V CDR1 and CDR2: MGHDK, SYGVNS. This CDR3 has 12 amino acids. The whole variable domain, filled in from reference TRBV25-1 and TRBJ1-1, reads EADIYQTPRYLVIGTGKKITLECSQTMGHDKMYWYQQDPGMELHLIHYSYGVNSTEKGDLSSESTVSRIRTEHFPLTLESARPSHTSQYLCASGDWSAEAFFGQGTRLTVV.

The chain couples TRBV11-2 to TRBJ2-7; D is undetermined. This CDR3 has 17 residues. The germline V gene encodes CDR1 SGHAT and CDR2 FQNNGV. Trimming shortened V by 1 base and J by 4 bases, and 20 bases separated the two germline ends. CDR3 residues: CASSLVSSRSLIYEQYF. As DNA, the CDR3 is TGTGCCAGCAGCTTAGTTTCGTCCAGATCCCTGATATACGAGCAGTACTTC.

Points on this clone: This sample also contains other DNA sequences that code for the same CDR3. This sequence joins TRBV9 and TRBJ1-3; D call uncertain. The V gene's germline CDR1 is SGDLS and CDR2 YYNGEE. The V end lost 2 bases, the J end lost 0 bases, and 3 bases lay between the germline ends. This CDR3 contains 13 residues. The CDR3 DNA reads TGTGCCAGCAGCGTCTCCTCTGGAAACACCATATATTTT. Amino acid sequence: CASSVSSGNTIYF.

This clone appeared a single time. The CDR3 protein is CASSTTGSNTGELFF. The CDR3 DNA reads as TGTGCCAGTAGTACGACAGGGTCGAACACCGGGGAGCTGTTTTTT. V gene TRBV19 combines with J gene TRBJ2-2; 7 nucleotides match TRBD1. The CDR3 consists of 15 residues. Germline CDR1 LNHDA, CDR2 SQIVND (reference sequence). J gave up 0 bases and V 4 bases, and 2 bases lay outside the gene matches. The whole variable domain, filled in from reference TRBV19 and TRBJ2-2, reads DGGITQSPKYLFRKEGQNVTLSCEQNLNHDAMYWYRQDPGQGLRLIYYSQIVNDFQKGDIAEGYSVSREKKESFPLTVTSAQKNPTAFYLCASSTTGSNTGELFFGEGSRLTVL.

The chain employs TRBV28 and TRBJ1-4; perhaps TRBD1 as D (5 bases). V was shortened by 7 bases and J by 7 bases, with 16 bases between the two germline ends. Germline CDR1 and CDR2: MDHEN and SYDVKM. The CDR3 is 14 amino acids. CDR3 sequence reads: CASINAGEGEKLFF. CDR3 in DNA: TGTGCCAGCATTAACGCGGGGGAGGGTGAAAAACTGTTTTTT. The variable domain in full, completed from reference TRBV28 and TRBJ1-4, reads DVKVTQSSRYLVKRTGEKVFLECVQDMDHENMFWYRQDPGLGLRLIYFSYDVKMKEKGDIPEGYSVSREKKERFSLILESASTNQTSMYLCASINAGEGEKLFFGSGTQLSVL.

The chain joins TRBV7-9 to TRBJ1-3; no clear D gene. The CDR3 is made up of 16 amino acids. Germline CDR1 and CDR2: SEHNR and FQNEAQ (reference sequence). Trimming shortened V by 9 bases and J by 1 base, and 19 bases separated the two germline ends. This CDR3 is CASRPSAGVSGNTIYF. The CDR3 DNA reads TGTGCCAGTCGACCCTCGGCAGGTGTATCTGGAAACACCATATATTTT.

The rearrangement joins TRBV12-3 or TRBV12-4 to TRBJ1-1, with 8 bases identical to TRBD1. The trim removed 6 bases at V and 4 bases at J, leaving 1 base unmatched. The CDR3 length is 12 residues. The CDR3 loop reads CASRQGVTEAFF. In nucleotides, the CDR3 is TGTGCCAGCAGACAGGGGGTCACTGAAGCTTTCTTT.

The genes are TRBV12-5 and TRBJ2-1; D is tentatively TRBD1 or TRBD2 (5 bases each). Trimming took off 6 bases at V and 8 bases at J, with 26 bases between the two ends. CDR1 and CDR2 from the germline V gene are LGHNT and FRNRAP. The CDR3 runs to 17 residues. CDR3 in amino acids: CASGLLQELGERHEQFF. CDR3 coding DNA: TGTGCTAGTGGCCTCCTCCAGGAGTTAGGGGAGAGACATGAGCAGTTCTTC.

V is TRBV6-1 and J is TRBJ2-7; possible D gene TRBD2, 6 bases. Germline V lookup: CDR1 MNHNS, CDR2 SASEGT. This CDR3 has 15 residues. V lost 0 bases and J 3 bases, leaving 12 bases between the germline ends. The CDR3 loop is CASSEAGLPDYEQYF. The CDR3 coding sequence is TGTGCCAGCAGTGAAGCGGGACTCCCGGACTACGAGCAGTACTTC.

DNA of the CDR3: TGTGCCAGCAGAAGCATTTTTCAGGAGAACACTGAAGCTTTCTTT. Amino acid sequence: CASRSIFQENTEAFF. V usage is TRBV11-2 and J usage is TRBJ1-1; D remains ambiguous. CDR1 is SGHAT, CDR2 FQNNGV, per germline. This CDR3 is built from 15 residues. V lost 6 bases to trimming and J lost 1 base, with 15 bases between them.

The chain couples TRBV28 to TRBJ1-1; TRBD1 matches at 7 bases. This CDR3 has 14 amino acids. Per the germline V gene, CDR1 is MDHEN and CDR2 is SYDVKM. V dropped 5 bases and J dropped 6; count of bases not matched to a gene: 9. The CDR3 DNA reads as TGTGCCAGCAGTCCTGAGGACAGGCTCGCTGAAGCTTTCTTT. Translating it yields CASSPEDRLAEAFF. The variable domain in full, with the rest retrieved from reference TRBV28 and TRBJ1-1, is DVKVTQSSRYLVKRTGEKVFLECVQDMDHENMFWYRQDPGLGLRLIYFSYDVKMKEKGDIPEGYSVSREKKERFSLILESASTNQTSMYLCASSPEDRLAEAFFGQGTRLTVV.

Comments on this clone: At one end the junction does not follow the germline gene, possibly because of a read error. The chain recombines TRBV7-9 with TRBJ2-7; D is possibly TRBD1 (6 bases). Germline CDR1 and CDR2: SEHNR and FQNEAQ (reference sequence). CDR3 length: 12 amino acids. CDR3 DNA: TGTGCCAGCAACTTAGAGGGGGTCGAGCAGTACTTC. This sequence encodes CASNLEGVEQYF.

For the CDR3, the DNA is TGCGCCAGCAGCCCCTCGCCGGGGTTGGAGGACACTGAAGCTTTCTTT. This encodes CASSPSPGLEDTEAFF. J is TRBJ1-1 and V is TRBV4-1; D remains ambiguous. The CDR3 sequence is 16 residues long. V was pared by 4 bases and J by 3 bases, with 18 bases between. CDR1 MGHRA and CDR2 YSYEKL come from the germline V gene.